Shown below are 9 T cell receptor beta chains from a single sample sequenced in a study of blood T cell repertoires in COVID-19. Profiled with immunoSEQ multiplex PCR; TCRdb holds only in-frame clones, not every one. The sample has 99,000 or so clones, around 83% seen once. Specimen: peripheral blood. The receptor source for this set is an elderly woman with acute or convalescent COVID-19.

This chain uses TRBV29-1 with TRBJ2-1; 14 bases align to TRBD2. The germline V gene has CDR1 SQVTM and CDR2 ANQGSEA. This CDR3 is built from 15 residues. V shed 6 bases and J 7 bases; nucleotides not matched to a gene: 8. CDR3 sequence (DNA): TGCAGCGTCAAGGGGACTAGCGGGAGAACGAATGAGCAGTTCTTC. The encoded protein is CSVKGTSGRTNEQFF.

The J gene is TRBJ1-4, the V gene TRBV5-1, with a weak D call TRBD1 (6 bases). From germline, CDR1 is SGHRS and CDR2 YFSETQ. The CDR3 loop spans 15 amino acids. Trimming cost V 4 bases and J 3 bases, with 13 bases left between them. The CDR3 sequence is CASSLQGTSNEKLFF. CDR3 sequence (DNA): TGCGCCAGCAGCCTACAGGGAACGTCTAATGAAAAACTGTTTTTT.

CDR3 loop: CASSSWGGPGTGELFF. CDR3 DNA: TGTGCCAGCAGTAGTTGGGGAGGGCCAGGGACCGGGGAGCTGTTTTTT. This chain joins TRBV7-8 and TRBJ2-2; 7 positions match TRBD2. With 6 bases clipped from V and 5 bases from J, the junction kept 12 bases outside the gene matches. The CDR3 has 16 amino acids. The germline gives CDR1 SGHVS, CDR2 FQNEAQ.

There are a few counts of this clone. The chain links TRBV16 to TRBJ1-2, with D perhaps matching TRBD1 (5 bases). The CDR3 is made up of 16 amino acids. Trimming took off 1 base at V and 2 bases at J, with 14 bases between the two ends. Germline-derived CDR1 and CDR2 are KGHSY and FQNENV. CDR3 sequence (DNA): TGTGCCAGCAGCCAATATAGTATAGGGGCGAACTATGGCTACACCTTC. This gives the protein CASSQYSIGANYGYTF.

This chain connects TRBV10-2 to TRBJ1-1; 12 bases map to TRBD1. The CDR3 has 15 residues. From germline, CDR1 is WSHSY and CDR2 SAAADI. J was trimmed by 1 base and V by 6 bases; bases with no gene match: 3. The DNA of the CDR3 is TGCGCCAGCAGGGGACAGGGGGCAACGAACACTGAAGCTTTCTTT. Translated: CASRGQGATNTEAFF.

The V gene is TRBV6-5, the J gene TRBJ2-1, with D perhaps TRBD2 (6 bases). V was pared by 5 bases and J by 8 bases, with 19 bases between. CDR1 and CDR2 (germline): MNHEY, SVGAGI. There are 15 residues in the CDR3. CDR3 residues: CASSSPSASDDEQFF. The CDR3, as DNA: TGTGCCAGCAGTAGCCCTAGCGCCTCCGATGATGAGCAGTTCTTC.

V and J are TRBV7-9 and TRBJ2-1; 8 nucleotides agree with TRBD1. With 1 base clipped from V and 15 bases from J, the junction kept 2 bases outside the gene matches. This CDR3 region has 11 residues. CDR1 and CDR2 (germline): SEHNR, FQNEAQ (reference sequence). The chain's CDR3 is CASSLGTGLFF. The DNA for the CDR3 is TGTGCCAGCAGCTTAGGGACAGGGCTGTTCTTC.

The genes are TRBV24-1 and TRBJ2-5; a weak D match, TRBD2 (5 bases). CDR3 length: 12 amino acids. V lost 4 bases and J lost 5, with 7 bases in between. Germline V CDR1 and CDR2: KGHDR, SFDVKD. This CDR3 reads CATSERGETQYF. In nucleotides, the CDR3 is TGTGCCACCAGTGAAAGAGGGGAGACCCAGTACTTC.

V is TRBV3-1 (or the pseudogene TRBV3-2) and J is TRBJ2-1; tentative D call: TRBD1 (5 bases). Trimming left V 3 bases short and J 7 bases short, with 7 bases between. The CDR3 extends over 12 amino acids. CDR1 and CDR2 (germline): LGHDT, YNNKEL (reference sequence). The CDR3 is CASSHKGNEQFF. The CDR3 DNA is TGTGCCAGCAGCCATAAGGGGAATGAGCAGTTCTTC.